A selection of T cell receptor beta chains follows, all from one sample in a study of CD8 T cells in Susac syndrome. TCRdb redid the calling of the immunoSEQ multiplex PCR reads with MiXCR, one entry per CDR3 protein. The sample yields some 96,000 distinct CDR3 sequences, 95% seen once. The sample comprised CD8+ T cells from PBMCs. The receptor source for this set is a human donor with Susac syndrome. CDR3s include the opening cysteine and the closing phenylalanine or tryptophan. A D gene is named only where the DNA matches it firmly. Clone size, where shown, is once, few, many, or a class for clones that have expanded.

d_call	v_call	j_call	clone_size	cdr3_nt	cdr3_aa
TRBD1	TRBV7-9	TRBJ1-2	.	TGTGCCAGCAGCTTAGATGCGACAGGGGGCTATGGCTACACCTTC	CASSLDATGGYGYTF
TRBD2	TRBV5-4	TRBJ2-3	.	TGTGCCAGCAGCGGGGGGGTCGAAGATACGCAGTATTTT	CASSGGVEDTQYF
.	TRBV5-1	TRBJ2-2	.	TGCGCCAGCAGCTTGGATAGCAACACCGGGGAGCTGTTTTTT	CASSLDSNTGELFF
.	TRBV25-1	TRBJ2-2	.	TGTGCCAGCAGTGAAGAGGCGGGAGGGGAGCTGTTTTTT	CASSEEAGGELFF
.	TRBV23-1	TRBJ2-4	.	TGCGCCAGCAGCATCCAGAGGGGACATCAGCCACTAGCCAAAAACATTCAGTACTTC	CASSIQRGHQPLAKNIQYF
.	TRBV2	TRBJ1-6	.	TGTGCCAGCCGTCTAGAAGGGAGTGGCTCACCCCTCCACTTT	CASRLEGSGSPLHF
.	TRBV6-1	TRBJ1-1	.	TGTGCCAGCACGTGGGGGGCCACTGAAGCTTTCTTT	CASTWGATEAFF
.	TRBV6-2/TRBV6-3	TRBJ1-4	.	TGTGCCATTGCAACTAATGAAAAACTGTTTTTT	CAIATNEKLFF
.	TRBV14	TRBJ2-7	once	TGTGCCAGCAGCCAACGCTCTTCCTACGAGCAGTACTTC	CASSQRSSYEQYF
.	TRBV7-3	TRBJ2-5	.	TGTGCCAGCAGCACCTCGGTGGGTAGACAAGAGACCCAGTACTTC	CASSTSVGRQETQYF
TRBD2	TRBV11-2	TRBJ2-5	.	TGTGCCAGCAGCTTAGAAGGTTCGGGGGGACAAGAGACCCAGTACTTC	CASSLEGSGGQETQYF
.	TRBV7-9	TRBJ2-5	.	TGTGCCAGCAGCCCTCCCGTGGTGGGGAAGGAGACCCAGTACTTC	CASSPPVVGKETQYF
.	TRBV20-1	TRBJ2-1	.	TGCAGTGCTAGTTGGGCAGGTTACAATGAGCAGTTCTTC	CSASWAGYNEQFF
.	TRBV20-1	TRBJ2-1	.	TGCAGTGCTCGCCATTGGCGTACCTACAATGAGCAGTTCTTC	CSARHWRTYNEQFF
.	TRBV20-1	TRBJ1-5	.	TGCAGTGCTAGAGATTCGGGCCAGCCCCAGCATTTT	CSARDSGQPQHF
.	TRBV3-1	TRBJ2-1	.	TGTGCCAGCAGCCAAATCACCGGGCCCCGCTACAATGAGCAGTTCTTC	CASSQITGPRYNEQFF
TRBD1	TRBV12-3/TRBV12-4	TRBJ1-5	.	TGTGCCAGCAGCCGTGACAGGGAAGGAGAGCCCCAGCATTTT	CASSRDREGEPQHF
.	TRBV27	TRBJ1-5	once	TGTGCCAGCAGTTTATCGAACCCTAGCAATCAGCCCCAGCATTTT	CASSLSNPSNQPQHF
.	TRBV11-2	TRBJ2-7	few	TGTGCCAGCAGCTCGGATTACCAGGGAGACGAGCAGTACTTC	CASSSDYQGDEQYF
TRBD2	TRBV20-1	TRBJ2-7	.	TGCAGTTCAGGGAGCGGGGACTACGAGCAGTACTTC	CSSGSGDYEQYF
.	TRBV27	TRBJ1-1	.	TGTGCCAGCAGTTATGGTGAGTTTTCGAACACTGAAGCTTTCTTT	CASSYGEFSNTEAFF
.	TRBV2	TRBJ1-1	.	TGTGCCAGCTACCTGAACACTGAAGCTTTCTTT	CASYLNTEAFF
.	TRBV4-1	TRBJ2-7	.	TGCGCCAGCAGCCCCCACCCGTCCTACGAGCAGTACTTC	CASSPHPSYEQYF
.	TRBV20-1	TRBJ2-5	.	TGCAGTGCTAGAGACAGACAAGAGACCCAGTACTTC	CSARDRQETQYF
.	TRBV20-1	TRBJ2-7	.	TGCAGTGCTAGAGGGGGCAACAACAGGGACGGCTACGAGCAGTACTTC	CSARGGNNRDGYEQYF
TRBD1	TRBV25-1	TRBJ2-4	.	TGTGCCAGCAGTACCCGGGACAGGGACACCAAAAACATTCAGTACTTC	CASSTRDRDTKNIQYF
.	TRBV6-5	TRBJ1-2	.	TGTGCCAGCAGTTACTCATCAGGCCTAGGCTACACCTTC	CASSYSSGLGYTF
TRBD1	TRBV20-1	TRBJ2-7	.	TGCAGTGCTAGGGGACAGATCGTCGACGAGCAGTACTTC	CSARGQIVDEQYF
.	TRBV27	TRBJ1-5	.	TGTGCCAGCAGTTCCTACTGGAACAATCAGCCCCAGCATTTT	CASSSYWNNQPQHF
.	TRBV12-3/TRBV12-4	TRBJ1-2	.	TGTGCCAGCAGTTCCCGGACAGATAACTATGGCTACACCTTC	CASSSRTDNYGYTF
.	TRBV18	TRBJ2-7	.	TGTGCCAGCTCAGAGAGTTTATCCTACGAGCAGTACTTC	CASSESLSYEQYF
.	TRBV20-1	TRBJ2-7	.	TGCAGTGTAAGAGGGGGACCTACCTACGAGCAGTACTTC	CSVRGGPTYEQYF
TRBD1	TRBV19	TRBJ1-1	.	TGTGCCAGTAGTACTCCCCGGACAGGGGGAATCTCGGACACTGAAGCTTTCTTT	CASSTPRTGGISDTEAFF
.	TRBV12-3/TRBV12-4	TRBJ2-3	once	TGTGCCAGCAGTCCTCTCGGGGTCACAGATACGCAGTATTTT	CASSPLGVTDTQYF
TRBD2	TRBV20-1	TRBJ2-1	.	TGCAGTGCTAGAGTTGCGGGGGGGCGTTTCAATGAGCAGTTCTTC	CSARVAGGRFNEQFF
.	TRBV4-2	TRBJ2-1	.	TGTGCCAGCAGCCAAGTATCTGGGGGTGAGCAGTTCTTC	CASSQVSGGEQFF
TRBD1	TRBV12-3/TRBV12-4	TRBJ1-3	.	TGTGCCAGCAGTTTTTCCCGACAGGGCGCTGGAAACACCATATATTTT	CASSFSRQGAGNTIYF
.	TRBV20-1	TRBJ2-5	.	TGCAGTGCTAGGCGGGACTCCAAAGAGACCCAGTACTTC	CSARRDSKETQYF
.	TRBV29-1	TRBJ1-2	.	TGCAGCGTTGGTCGAGGGGAAGGTCAAGACTATGGCTACACCTTC	CSVGRGEGQDYGYTF
.	TRBV13	TRBJ1-2	.	TGTGCCAGCAGCTCGGGCACAGGATCCTATGGCTACACCTTC	CASSSGTGSYGYTF
.	TRBV18	TRBJ2-1	.	TGTGCCAGCTCACCATCAGGACAGCCTAAGCTCTTC	CASSPSGQPKLF
TRBD1	TRBV15	TRBJ1-1	once	TGTGCCACCAGCAGTGGCCCCCTTGGGGACAGTGACACTGAAGCTTTCTTT	CATSSGPLGDSDTEAFF
TRBD2	TRBV29-1	TRBJ2-1	.	TGCAGCGTTCTCACCCCAACTAGCGGGGGGGCCGATGAGCAGTTCTTC	CSVLTPTSGGADEQFF
.	TRBV29-1	TRBJ2-6	.	TGCAGCGTTTCCTCCCTCGGTAGGGCTGGGGCCAACGTCCTGACTTTC	CSVSSLGRAGANVLTF
.	TRBV7-9	TRBJ2-2	.	TGTGCCAGCAGCTTAGATGCCGGGGAGCTGTTTTTT	CASSLDAGELFF
.	TRBV5-1	TRBJ2-3	.	TGCGCCAGCAGCTTGGGGCTAGATACGCAGTATTTT	CASSLGLDTQYF
.	TRBV18	TRBJ2-5	.	TGTGCCAGCTCACTCAGCAGGAGAGAGACCCAGTACTTC	CASSLSRRETQYF
TRBD1	TRBV6-5	TRBJ1-1	.	TGTGCCAGCAGTCCGGACAGGCTGAACACTGAAGCTTTCTTT	CASSPDRLNTEAFF
.	TRBV7-9	TRBJ1-1	once	TGTGCCAGCAGCACCGCCGGGGGCAAGGCATCGAACACTGAAGCTTTCTTT	CASSTAGGKASNTEAFF
.	TRBV7-2	TRBJ2-1	.	TGTGCCATTCGACTGGGGCAACCCAAGGGATCCTACAATGAGCAGTTCTTC	CAIRLGQPKGSYNEQFF
TRBD1	TRBV19	TRBJ2-5	.	TGTGCCAGTAACCCGGACAGGTCTAAAGAGACCCAGTACTTC	CASNPDRSKETQYF
.	TRBV7-9	TRBJ1-1	once	TGTGCCAGCAGCACCCGGGAGGAAGCTTTCTTT	CASSTREEAFF